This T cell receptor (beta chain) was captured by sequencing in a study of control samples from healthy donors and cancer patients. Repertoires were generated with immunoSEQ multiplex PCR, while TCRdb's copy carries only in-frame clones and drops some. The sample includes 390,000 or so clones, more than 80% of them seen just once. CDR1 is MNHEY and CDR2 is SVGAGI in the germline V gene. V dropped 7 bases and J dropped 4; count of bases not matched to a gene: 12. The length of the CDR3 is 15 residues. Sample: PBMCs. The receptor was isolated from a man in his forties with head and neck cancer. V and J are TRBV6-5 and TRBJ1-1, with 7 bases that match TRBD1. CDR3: CASTPPGGGFTEAFF. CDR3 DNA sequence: TGTGCCAGCACCCCGCCAGGGGGGGGTTTCACTGAAGCTTTCTTT.